These 26 T cell receptor beta chains were sequenced from one sample in a study of glioma-infiltrating T cells after dendritic cell vaccination. The time point: after dendritic cell vaccination, including at tumor progression/relapse. Some clones are missing from TCRdb's copy, which holds only in-frame ones; the method was immunoSEQ multiplex PCR. The sample lists about 82,000 clones; 83% were seen once. The sample here was blood, taken after dendritic cell vaccination. The receptors come from a human donor with glioblastoma.

The chain combines TRBV5-4 with TRBJ1-2; possibly TRBD1 for D (5 bases). Trimming took 4 bases from V and 2 from J, leaving 18 bases between them. This CDR3 comprises 16 residues. Germline V gene sequence: CDR1 SGHNT, CDR2 YYREEE (reference sequence). The chain's CDR3 is CASSPGGQGGNYGYTF. CDR3 coding DNA: TGTGCCAGCAGCCCCGGTGGCCAGGGTGGCAACTATGGCTACACCTTC.

The V and J genes are TRBV18 and TRBJ2-4; TRBD2 might be the D (6 bases). This CDR3 is 16 amino acids long. V gave up 0 bases and J gave up 1 base, with 10 bases separating them. Germline CDR1 KGHSH, CDR2 LQKENI. The CDR3 loop reads CASSPPGGVAKNIQYF. In DNA form, the CDR3 reads TGTGCCAGCTCACCACCTGGCGGGGTTGCCAAAAACATTCAGTACTTC. Looking up the rest from reference TRBV18 and TRBJ2-4 gives the full variable domain: NAGVMQNPRHLVRRRGQEARLRCSPMKGHSHVYWYRQLPEEGLKFMVYLQKENIIDESGMPKERFSAEFPKEGPSILRIQQVVRGDSAAYFCASSPPGGVAKNIQYFGAGTRLSVL.

V usage is TRBV19 and J usage is TRBJ1-5; 8 bases are shared with TRBD1. Germline CDR1 LNHDA, CDR2 SQIVND (reference sequence). This CDR3 contains 15 residues. V was clipped by 7 bases and J by 7 bases; unmatched bases: 12. The CDR3, as DNA: TGTGCCAGTACCCTTGGTACAGGGGGTAGGCAGCCCCAGCATTTT. Translating it yields CASTLGTGGRQPQHF.

This chain joins TRBV5-8 and TRBJ1-2, with 11 bases matching TRBD1. The CDR3 totals 17 residues. V lost 1 base and J lost 2; bases outside the gene matches: 7. Germline assignment: CDR1 SGHTS and CDR2 YDEGEE. Here the CDR3 DNA reads TGTGCCAGCAGCTTGCGTCTTGGGACAGGGGGAAACTATGGCTACACCTTC. It encodes CASSLRLGTGGNYGYTF.

The chain employs TRBV7-8 and TRBJ2-7, with D maybe TRBD1 (5 bases). The V and J ends lost 3 bases and 3 bases respectively, with 12 bases between them. The CDR3 loop spans 14 amino acids. Looked up from germline, CDR1 is SGHVS and CDR2 is FQNEAQ. The CDR3 spells CASSLAGPIYEQYF. In DNA, the CDR3 is TGTGCCAGCAGCTTGGCAGGGCCCATCTACGAGCAGTACTTC.

The chain has TRBV6-6 and TRBJ2-7; 9 bases fit TRBD1. CDR1 is MNHNY and CDR2 is SVGAGI in the germline V gene (reference sequence). Unmatched junction bases numbered 10, after V lost 5 bases and J lost 5 bases. The CDR3 extends over 15 amino acids. In nucleotides, the CDR3 is TGTGCCAGCAGTCCGATATCGGGACAGGGACACGAGCAGTACTTC. Translating gives CASSPISGQGHEQYF.

The V gene is TRBV7-2, the J gene TRBJ2-7; D ambiguous. This CDR3 spans 10 amino acids. Germline V CDR1 and CDR2: SGHTA, FQGNSA. The ends were cut back, 11 bases at V and 5 bases at J, with 10 bases in the middle. Here the CDR3 reads CAPPGHEQYF. CDR3 nucleotide sequence: TGTGCCCCCCCGGGTCACGAGCAGTACTTC.

The chain recombines TRBV6-4 with TRBJ1-1; 7 positions match TRBD1. Germline loops: CDR1 MRHNA, CDR2 SNTAGT. V trimming: 6 bases; J trimming: 3 bases; junction bases outside the gene matches: 7. The CDR3 covers 14 residues. CDR3 protein: CASSATGEDTEAFF. CDR3 bases: TGTGCCAGCAGCGCCACAGGGGAGGACACTGAAGCTTTCTTT.

The rearrangement links TRBV6-1 to TRBJ1-1, with a possible D match to TRBD1 (5 bases). The length of the CDR3 is 13 residues. Germline lookup yields CDR1 MNHNS and CDR2 SASEGT. The V end lost 6 bases, the J end lost 2 bases, and 10 bases lay between the germline ends. The CDR3 sequence: CASSWTFNTEAFF. As DNA, the CDR3 is TGTGCCAGCAGCTGGACATTTAACACTGAAGCTTTCTTT.

The chain employs TRBV18 and TRBJ1-1; weak D call: TRBD1 (5 bases). The CDR3 has 14 residues. The germline V and J ends were trimmed by 3 bases and 4 bases, with 12 bases remaining between them. CDR1 is KGHSH and CDR2 is LQKENI in the germline V gene. The CDR3 region has the DNA TGTGCCAGCTCACCCCGGGACTCGGGCACTGAAGCTTTCTTT. It codes for CASSPRDSGTEAFF.

The chain has TRBV4-1 and TRBJ1-5; 8 bases fit TRBD1. The V gene's germline CDR1 is MGHRA and CDR2 YSYEKL. V trimming: 4 bases; J trimming: 3 bases; junction bases outside the gene matches: 11. This CDR3 spans 17 amino acids. CDR3 nucleotides: TGCGCCAGCAGCCCGGTCCCAGGACAGGGAATCAATCAGCCCCAGCATTTT. This sequence encodes CASSPVPGQGINQPQHF.

The rearrangement joins TRBV7-8 to TRBJ2-7, with 13 positions matching TRBD2. The CDR3 has 16 amino acids. Germline V gene lookup returns CDR1 SGHVS and CDR2 FQNEAQ. V shed 0 bases, J shed 9 bases, and the junction held 8 bases outside the gene matches. The CDR3 DNA reads as TGTGCCAGCAGCTTAGCTTCGGGACTAGCGGGGTTGGGGCAGTACTTC. This translates into CASSLASGLAGLGQYF.

The chain carries TRBV5-6 and TRBJ1-2; perhaps TRBD1 as D (5 bases). CDR1 is SGHDT and CDR2 is YYEEEE in the germline V gene. The CDR3 has 13 residues. V shed 0 bases and J shed 4 bases, with 7 bases lying between them. The CDR3 spells CASSLDQGYGYTF. DNA of the CDR3: TGTGCCAGCAGCTTGGATCAGGGCTATGGCTACACCTTC.

The CDR3 DNA follows: TGTGCCAGCATCGAAGGACAAGGGTGGACTGAAGCTTTCTTT. Translation: CASIEGQGWTEAFF. This chain joins TRBV2 and TRBJ1-1; D possibly corresponds to TRBD1 (5 bases). This CDR3 is built from 14 residues. The V gene's germline CDR1 is SNHLY and CDR2 FYNNEI. V was pared by 7 bases and J by 5 bases, with 17 bases between.

This clone has just one count. V gene TRBV27 combines with J gene TRBJ2-7, with TRBD2 matching 8 bases. The germline V gene encodes CDR1 MNHEY and CDR2 SMNVEV (reference sequence). The CDR3 is 17 residues long. Losses at the gene ends were 1 base for V and 4 bases for J; bases not matched to a gene: 12. The CDR3 region is CASSLFVGSGGSYEQYF. CDR3 bases: TGTGCCAGCAGTTTATTTGTAGGGAGCGGGGGAAGTTACGAGCAGTACTTC.

The rearrangement uses TRBV7-6 and TRBJ2-7, with 8 bases identical to TRBD2. The CDR3 spans 14 residues. In germline, CDR1 is SGHVS, CDR2 FNYEAQ. Trimming took 5 bases from V and 3 from J; bases not matched to a gene: 6. CDR3 sequence reads: CASSPGLARYEQYF. The CDR3 DNA reads as TGTGCCAGCAGCCCCGGACTAGCCCGCTACGAGCAGTACTTC.

The rearrangement joins TRBV6-5 to TRBJ2-5; possible D gene TRBD2, 6 bases. CDR1 and CDR2 (germline): MNHEY, SVGAGI. Trimming pared 0 bases from V and 2 bases from J, leaving 13 bases between. This CDR3 is built from 16 residues. CDR3 sequence reads: CASSYSISGGQETQYF. CDR3 sequence (DNA): TGTGCCAGCAGTTACTCGATATCTGGGGGGCAAGAGACCCAGTACTTC.

This chain links TRBV6-1 with TRBJ1-2, with a tentative D call TRBD1 (6 bases). The CDR3 has 13 amino acids. The germline CDR1 and CDR2 sequences are MNHNS and SASEGT. Trimming took 8 bases from V and 1 from J, leaving 11 bases between them. CDR3 sequence: CASGQGLNYGYTF. CDR3 in DNA: TGTGCCAGCGGGCAGGGGCTTAACTATGGCTACACCTTC.

The chain carries TRBV27 and TRBJ2-2, with D possibly being TRBD1 (5 bases). The germline V gene has CDR1 MNHEY and CDR2 SMNVEV (reference sequence). The CDR3 loop spans 14 amino acids. The V end was cut by 6 bases, the J end by 1 base, with 9 bases between. The CDR3 nucleotides read TGTGCCAGCAGGCCTCAGGGGAACACCGGGGAGCTGTTTTTT. It encodes CASRPQGNTGELFF.

The chain has TRBV7-8 and TRBJ2-7; unclear D gene. The V gene's germline CDR1 is SGHVS and CDR2 FQNEAQ. CDR3 size: 14 residues. V lost 1 base, J lost 2 bases, and 9 bases lay in between. CDR3 in DNA: TGTGCCAGCAGCTTAGAACCACAGACCTACGAGCAGTACTTC. This gives the protein CASSLEPQTYEQYF. The variable domain in full, completed from reference TRBV7-8 and TRBJ2-7, reads GAGVSQSPRYKVAKRGQDVALRCDPISGHVSLFWYQQALGQGPEFLTYFQNEAQLDKSGLPSDRFFAERPEGSVSTLKIQRTQQEDSAVYLCASSLEPQTYEQYFGPGTRLTVT.

The gene calls are TRBV7-2 and TRBJ2-5; tentatively, D is TRBD2 (5 bases). The V and J ends lost 5 bases and 4 bases respectively, with 8 bases between them. The CDR3 spans 12 residues. Germline CDR1 reads SGHTA; CDR2 reads FQGNSA. The DNA for the CDR3 is TGTGCCAGCAGCCGAGGGCCAGAGACCCAGTACTTC. Translating gives CASSRGPETQYF.

The genes are TRBV27 and TRBJ1-2; TRBD1 matches 7 bases. Per the germline V gene, CDR1 is MNHEY and CDR2 is SMNVEV (reference sequence). This CDR3 spans 15 amino acids. Losses at the gene ends were 3 bases for V and 0 bases for J; bases not matched to a gene: 4. CDR3 amino acids: CASSLTGSTNYGYTF. In DNA, the CDR3 is TGTGCCAGCAGTTTGACAGGGTCCACTAACTATGGCTACACCTTC.

The chain joins TRBV9 to TRBJ1-1, with TRBD1 as a possible D gene (6 bases). The V and J ends lost 4 bases and 0 bases respectively, with 13 bases between them. The germline V gene encodes CDR1 SGDLS and CDR2 YYNGEE. This CDR3 spans 15 amino acids. The DNA of the CDR3 is TGTGCCAGCAGCCAGGGGATTTCCATGAACACTGAAGCTTTCTTT. Its protein product is CASSQGISMNTEAFF.

V is TRBV18 and J is TRBJ1-2; possible D gene TRBD1, 6 bases. CDR1 is KGHSH and CDR2 is LQKENI in the germline V gene. CDR3 length: 15 amino acids. The V end was cut by 3 bases, the J end by 5 bases, with 16 bases between. DNA for the CDR3: TGTGCCAGCTCACCCGCGGGGGCTCCGTCTTATGGCTACACCTTC. Translating it yields CASSPAGAPSYGYTF.

This clone has a handful of counts. This chain uses TRBV4-3 with TRBJ1-2; no clear D gene. Deletions cut 0 bases from V and 3 bases from J, with 8 bases between. CDR1 is LGHNA, CDR2 YSLEER, per germline. There are 14 residues in the CDR3. CDR3 loop: CASSQDNSYYGYTF. In DNA, the CDR3 is TGCGCCAGCAGCCAAGACAACAGCTACTATGGCTACACCTTC.

This sequence joins TRBV30 and TRBJ2-1, with 9 bases identical to TRBD2. The length of the CDR3 is 14 residues. J was trimmed by 2 bases and V by 2 bases; bases with no gene match: 1. Germline assignment: CDR1 GTSNPN and CDR2 SVGIG (reference sequence). The CDR3 reads CAWSSSGAYNEQFF. The CDR3 coding sequence is TGTGCCTGGAGTTCTAGCGGGGCCTACAATGAGCAGTTCTTC.